A selection of T cell receptor beta chains follows, all from one sample in a study of blood T cell repertoires in COVID-19. TCRdb keeps only in-frame clones here, not all; method: immunoSEQ multiplex PCR. The repertoire has over 150,000 clones, around 88% of them found once; the top ten carry approximately 18%. The sample comprised peripheral blood. The receptors originated from a woman between 70 and 85 years old who had recovered from COVID-19. Both conserved end residues are part of each CDR3.

v_call	j_call	cdr3_length	cdr3_aa
TRBV14	TRBJ2-3	15	CASSRTHASTDTQYF
TRBV5-6	TRBJ1-2	13	CASSVGAAYGYTF
TRBV9	TRBJ1-4	16	CASSAGQAATNEKLFF
TRBV6-5	TRBJ1-5	15	CASRSGTGGFRPQHF
TRBV7-6	TRBJ2-1	15	CASSWGPGSTNEQFF
TRBV6-2/TRBV6-3	TRBJ2-1	16	CASSYSRDSPLNEQFF
TRBV7-9	TRBJ1-3	16	CASSLRGGSSGNTIYF
TRBV10-3	TRBJ1-1	14	CATKRPTENTEAFF
TRBV5-1	TRBJ2-3	13	CASSLSGGDTQYF
TRBV15	TRBJ2-1	18	CATSRALGGARTYNEQFF
TRBV13	TRBJ2-7	14	CASSLEGRSYEQYF
TRBV5-4	TRBJ2-2	14	CASSRTGATGELFF
TRBV27	TRBJ2-7	13	CATRLAGGGEQYF
TRBV23-1	TRBJ1-1	13	CASSQSGDTEAFF
TRBV3-1/TRBV3-2	TRBJ2-5	16	CASSQEGAGGLETQYF
TRBV27	TRBJ2-1	15	CASRLAGGAGNEQFF
TRBV21-1	TRBJ1-5	15	CASSPRTGGNQPQHF
TRBV27	TRBJ2-3	16	CASSPRTRRITDTQYF
TRBV11-3	TRBJ2-5	14	CASSPGVAQETQYF
TRBV4-1	TRBJ1-2	15	CASSHAGQGLFGYTF
TRBV28	TRBJ1-2	14	CASSQGGQLYGYTF
TRBV28	TRBJ2-1	21	CASSLGGGWASGIGANNEQFF
TRBV2	TRBJ2-7	13	CASSVGPSYEQYF
TRBV30	TRBJ1-2	14	CAWAVDRRGYGYTF
TRBV19	TRBJ2-1	16	CASSPRGGSSYNEQFF
TRBV4-1	TRBJ2-5	14	CASSQDLRHVAQYF
TRBV5-1	TRBJ1-1	14	CASSLDRLNTEAFF
TRBV28	TRBJ2-7	16	CASSPAGATSTYEQYF
TRBV7-3	TRBJ2-5	13	CASSSQDQETQYF
TRBV2	TRBJ1-2	14	CASSEGHQNYGYTF
TRBV21-1	TRBJ1-5	17	CASSPRGGIGNKQPQHF
TRBV18	TRBJ1-2	15	CASSPYAGADYGYTF
TRBV19	TRBJ2-1	13	CASNPTGAHEQFF
TRBV18	TRBJ1-2	13	CASSPSDTYGYTF
TRBV5-4	TRBJ2-7	14	CASSGREPGYEQYF
TRBV4-3	TRBJ2-1	15	CASSQDGGSYNEQFF
TRBV14	TRBJ2-7	14	CASSLRTTGQEQYF
TRBV6-5	TRBJ1-4	12	CAGNRGGEKLFF
TRBV6-2/TRBV6-3	TRBJ1-2	16	CASSYRDSTLNYGYTF
TRBV15	TRBJ2-7	16	CATSRVTSGAMGEQYF
TRBV18	TRBJ1-4	15	CASSLLEGAGEKLFF
TRBV5-4	TRBJ1-1	14	CASSSPRASTEAFF
TRBV18	TRBJ1-3	14	CASSPAVAGNTIYF
TRBV3-1/TRBV3-2	TRBJ1-5	13	CASSRDSLGTQHF
TRBV3-1/TRBV3-2	TRBJ1-2	14	CASSLQDRAHGYTF
TRBV10-3	TRBJ1-1	15	CAISEGGGADTEAFF
TRBV5-4	TRBJ2-5	18	CASSSSREGLAGGETQYF
TRBV3-1/TRBV3-2	TRBJ2-3	13	CASSQQGTDTQYF
TRBV6-5	TRBJ2-7	15	CASSPPGLADYEQYF
TRBV12-3/TRBV12-4	TRBJ2-1	11	CASSFTGTRFF
TRBV6-2/TRBV6-3	TRBJ1-5	16	CASSYPLTGYYQPQHF
TRBV6-2/TRBV6-3	TRBJ1-1	16	CASSYSRRAGYTEAFF
TRBV7-6	TRBJ1-1	19	CASSLTGLWDRGPDTEAFF
TRBV5-6	TRBJ2-5	14	CASSPTGGAETQYF